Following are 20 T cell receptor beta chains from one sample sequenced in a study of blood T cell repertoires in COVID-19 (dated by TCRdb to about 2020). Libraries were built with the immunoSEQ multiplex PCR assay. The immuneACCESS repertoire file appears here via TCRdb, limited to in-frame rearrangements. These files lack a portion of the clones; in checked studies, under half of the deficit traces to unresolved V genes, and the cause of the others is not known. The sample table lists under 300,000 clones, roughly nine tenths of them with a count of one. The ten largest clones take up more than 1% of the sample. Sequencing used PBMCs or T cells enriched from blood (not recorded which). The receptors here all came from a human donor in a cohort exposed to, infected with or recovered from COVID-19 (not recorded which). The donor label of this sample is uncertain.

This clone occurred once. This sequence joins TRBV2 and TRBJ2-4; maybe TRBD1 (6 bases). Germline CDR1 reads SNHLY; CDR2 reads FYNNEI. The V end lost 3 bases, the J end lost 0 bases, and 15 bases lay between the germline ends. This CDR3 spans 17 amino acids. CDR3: CASSERRGGLAKNIQYF. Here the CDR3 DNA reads TGTGCCAGCAGTGAGCGCAGGGGTGGGCTAGCCAAAAACATTCAGTACTTC.

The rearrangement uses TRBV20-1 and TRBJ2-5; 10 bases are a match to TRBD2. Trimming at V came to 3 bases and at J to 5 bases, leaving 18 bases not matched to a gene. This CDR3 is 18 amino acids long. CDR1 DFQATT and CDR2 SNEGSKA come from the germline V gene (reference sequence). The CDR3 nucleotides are TGCAGTGCTAGTAGCCTTAGTTTAAGCGGGGGGGCTGAGGAGACCCAGTACTTC. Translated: CSASSLSLSGGAEETQYF.

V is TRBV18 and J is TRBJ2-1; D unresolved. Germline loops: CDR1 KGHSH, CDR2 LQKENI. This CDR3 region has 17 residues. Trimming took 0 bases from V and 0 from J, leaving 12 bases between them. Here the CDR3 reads CASSPPVLSDSYNEQFF. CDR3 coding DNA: TGTGCCAGCTCACCACCGGTCCTATCCGACTCCTACAATGAGCAGTTCTTC.

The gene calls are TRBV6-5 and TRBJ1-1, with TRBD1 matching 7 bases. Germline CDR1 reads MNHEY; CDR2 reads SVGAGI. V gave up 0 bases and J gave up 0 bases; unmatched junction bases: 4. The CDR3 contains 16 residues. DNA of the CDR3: TGTGCCAGCAGTTACTCTACGGGACAGTTGAACACTGAAGCTTTCTTT. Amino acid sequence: CASSYSTGQLNTEAFF.

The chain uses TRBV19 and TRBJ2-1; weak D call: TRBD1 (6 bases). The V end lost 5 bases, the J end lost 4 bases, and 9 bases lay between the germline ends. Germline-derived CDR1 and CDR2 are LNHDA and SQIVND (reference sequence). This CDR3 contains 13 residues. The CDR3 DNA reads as TGTGCCAGTAGTTCGACAGGTTACAATGAGCAGTTCTTC. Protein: CASSSTGYNEQFF.

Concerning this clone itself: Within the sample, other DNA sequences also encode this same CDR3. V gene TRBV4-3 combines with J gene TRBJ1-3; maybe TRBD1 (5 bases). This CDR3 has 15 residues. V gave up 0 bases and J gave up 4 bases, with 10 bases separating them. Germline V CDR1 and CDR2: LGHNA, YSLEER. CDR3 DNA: TGCGCCAGCAGCCAAGAGGGCCAGGGAGGAAACACCATATATTTT. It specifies CASSQEGQGGNTIYF.

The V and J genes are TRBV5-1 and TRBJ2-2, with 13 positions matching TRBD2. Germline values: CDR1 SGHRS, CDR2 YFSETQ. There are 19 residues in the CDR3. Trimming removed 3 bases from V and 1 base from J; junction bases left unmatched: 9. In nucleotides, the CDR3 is TGCGCCAGCAGCTCCAGACTAGCGGGGGGTCGGATGAACACCGGGGAGCTGTTTTTT. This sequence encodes CASSSRLAGGRMNTGELFF.

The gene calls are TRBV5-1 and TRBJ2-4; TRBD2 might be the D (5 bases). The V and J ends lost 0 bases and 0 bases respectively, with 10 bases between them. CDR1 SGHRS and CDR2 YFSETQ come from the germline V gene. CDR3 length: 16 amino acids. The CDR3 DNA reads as TGCGCCAGCAGCTTGGGAGGCGGGTTAGCCAAAAACATTCAGTACTTC. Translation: CASSLGGGLAKNIQYF.

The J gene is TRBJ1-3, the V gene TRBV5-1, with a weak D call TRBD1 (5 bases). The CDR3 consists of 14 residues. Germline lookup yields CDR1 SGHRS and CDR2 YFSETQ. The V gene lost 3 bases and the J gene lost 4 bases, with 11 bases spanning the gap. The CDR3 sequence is CASSSSGYGNTIYF. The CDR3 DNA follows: TGCGCCAGCAGCTCCTCAGGGTACGGAAACACCATATATTTT.

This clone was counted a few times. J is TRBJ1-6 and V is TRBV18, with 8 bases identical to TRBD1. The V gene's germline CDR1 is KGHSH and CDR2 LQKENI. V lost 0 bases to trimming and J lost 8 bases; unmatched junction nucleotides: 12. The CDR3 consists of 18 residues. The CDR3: CASSPPPLRGRIYSPLHF. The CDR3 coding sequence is TGTGCCAGCTCACCACCCCCTCTCAGGGGGCGCATTTATTCACCCCTCCACTTT.

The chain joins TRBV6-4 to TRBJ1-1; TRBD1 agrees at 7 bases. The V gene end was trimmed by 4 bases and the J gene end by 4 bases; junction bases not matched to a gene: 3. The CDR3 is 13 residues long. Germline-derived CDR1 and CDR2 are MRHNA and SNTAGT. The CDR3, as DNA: TGTGCCAGCAGTGTCGAGGGGGCCACTGAAGCTTTCTTT. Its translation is CASSVEGATEAFF.

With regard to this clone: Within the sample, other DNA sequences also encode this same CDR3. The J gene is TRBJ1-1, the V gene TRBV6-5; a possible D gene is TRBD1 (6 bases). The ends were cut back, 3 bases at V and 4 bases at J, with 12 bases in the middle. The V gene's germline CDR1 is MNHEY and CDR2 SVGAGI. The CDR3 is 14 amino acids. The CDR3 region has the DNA TGTGCCAGCAGTTATGGGGGGGGCGGCACTGAAGCTTTCTTT. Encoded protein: CASSYGGGGTEAFF.

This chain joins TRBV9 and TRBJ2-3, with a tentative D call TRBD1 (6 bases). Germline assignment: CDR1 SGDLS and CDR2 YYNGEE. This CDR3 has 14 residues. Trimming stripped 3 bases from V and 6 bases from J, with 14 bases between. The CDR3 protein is CASSDTGNLDTQYF. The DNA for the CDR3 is TGTGCCAGCAGCGATACAGGGAATCTCGATACGCAGTATTTT.

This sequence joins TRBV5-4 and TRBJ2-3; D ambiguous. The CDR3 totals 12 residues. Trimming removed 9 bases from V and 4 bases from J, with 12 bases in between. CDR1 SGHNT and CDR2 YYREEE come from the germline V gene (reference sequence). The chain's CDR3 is CAIPARADTQYF. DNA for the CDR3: TGTGCCATCCCGGCCCGGGCAGATACGCAGTATTTT. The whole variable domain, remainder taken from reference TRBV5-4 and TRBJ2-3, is ETGVTQSPTHLIKTRGQQVTLRCSSQSGHNTVSWYQQALGQGPQFIFQYYREEENGRGNFPPRFSGLQFPNYSSELNVNALELDDSALYLCAIPARADTQYFGPGTRLTVL.

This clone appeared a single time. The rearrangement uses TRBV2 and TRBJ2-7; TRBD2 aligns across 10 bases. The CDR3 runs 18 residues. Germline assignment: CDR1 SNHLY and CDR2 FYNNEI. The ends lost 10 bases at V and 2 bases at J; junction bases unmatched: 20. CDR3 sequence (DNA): TGTGCCACGACTGCCCATGTCAAACTAGCGGGGAACACCTACGAGCAGTACTTC. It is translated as CATTAHVKLAGNTYEQYF.

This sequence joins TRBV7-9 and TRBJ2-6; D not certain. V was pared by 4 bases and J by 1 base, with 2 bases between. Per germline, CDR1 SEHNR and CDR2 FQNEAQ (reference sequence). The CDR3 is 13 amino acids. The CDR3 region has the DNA TGTGCCAGCAGCTCTTCTGGGGCCAACGTCCTGACTTTC. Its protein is CASSSSGANVLTF.

The CDR3 DNA sequence: TGTGCCACCAGTGTCGGGACAGGAGTCGGGGAGCTGTTTTTT. This translates into CATSVGTGVGELFF. The chain employs TRBV24-1 and TRBJ2-2; TRBD1 matches at 8 bases. The germline V gene has CDR1 KGHDR and CDR2 SFDVKD. The CDR3 is 14 amino acids. J gave up 7 bases and V 5 bases, and 5 bases lay outside the gene matches.

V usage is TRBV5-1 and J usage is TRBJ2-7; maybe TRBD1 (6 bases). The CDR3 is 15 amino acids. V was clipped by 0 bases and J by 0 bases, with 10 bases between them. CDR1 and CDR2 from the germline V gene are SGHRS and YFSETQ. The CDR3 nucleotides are TGCGCCAGCAGCTTGGGGACAGCCTACTCCTACGAGCAGTACTTC. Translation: CASSLGTAYSYEQYF.

CDR3 in amino acids: CASSFRTGHTDTQYF. The CDR3 DNA sequence: TGTGCCAGCAGTTTTAGGACAGGGCATACAGATACGCAGTATTTT. The rearrangement uses TRBV28 and TRBJ2-3, with 8 bases aligning to TRBD1. Germline V lookup: CDR1 MDHEN, CDR2 SYDVKM. The CDR3 is made up of 15 amino acids. Trimming cost V 3 bases and J 3 bases; bases outside gene matches: 5.

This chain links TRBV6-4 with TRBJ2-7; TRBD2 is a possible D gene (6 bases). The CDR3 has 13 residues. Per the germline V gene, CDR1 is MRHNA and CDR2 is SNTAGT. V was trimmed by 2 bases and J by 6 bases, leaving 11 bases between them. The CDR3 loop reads CASSDSEGGEQYF. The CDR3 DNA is TGTGCCAGCAGTGACAGTGAGGGAGGCGAGCAGTACTTC.